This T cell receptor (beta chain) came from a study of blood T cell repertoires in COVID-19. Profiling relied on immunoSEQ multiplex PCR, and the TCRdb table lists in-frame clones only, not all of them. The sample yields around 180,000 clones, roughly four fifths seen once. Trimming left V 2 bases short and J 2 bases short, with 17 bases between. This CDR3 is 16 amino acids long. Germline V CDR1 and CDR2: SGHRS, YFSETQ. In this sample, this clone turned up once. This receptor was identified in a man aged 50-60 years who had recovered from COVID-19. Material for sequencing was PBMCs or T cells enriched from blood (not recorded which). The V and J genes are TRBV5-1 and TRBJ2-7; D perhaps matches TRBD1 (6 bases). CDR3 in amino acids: CASSLSKDSGPYEQYF. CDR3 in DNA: TGCGCCAGCAGCTTAAGTAAGGACAGTGGCCCCTACGAGCAGTACTTC.